A selection of T cell receptor beta chains follows, all from one sample in a study of T cell clonotyping in hematopoietic cell transplantation. Here immunoSEQ multiplex PCR was the method, and the copy in TCRdb shows in-frame clones only, minus some. The table includes fewer than 25,000 clones, around 80% detected once. The sequencing input was peripheral blood mononuclear cells. These receptors were taken from a man between 60 and 75 years old in good health. Some clones in this sample may be carry-over from other donors' samples. The conserved cysteine and the conserved F or W are not part of the CDR3 here.

J gene,V gene,CDR3 protein
TRBJ2-7,TRBV5-1,ASSPPGLAGEYEQY
TRBJ2-1,TRBV11-2,ASSQPGLAGYNEQF
TRBJ2-5,TRBV7-9,ASSLGMRGGGHQETQY
TRBJ2-7,TRBV6-1,ASSEWGQVIHEQY
TRBJ1-1,TRBV30,AWRYGLNTEAF
TRBJ2-2,TRBV4-2,ASSQGPGLAGGVPL
TRBJ1-2,TRBV25-1,ASSTRQGEGYT
TRBJ2-5,TRBV23-1,ASSPALPGLQYQETQY
TRBJ1-5,TRBV30,AWSRMDRVNQPQH
TRBJ2-7,TRBV28,ASTSGVEQY
TRBJ1-5,TRBV29-1,SVRQEGSNQPQH
TRBJ1-6,TRBV5-8,ASTVSSYNSPLH
TRBJ2-3,TRBV30,AWNSGRTDTQY
TRBJ1-5,TRBV30,AWSVDDAQQGGNQPQH
TRBJ2-6,TRBV28,ASSSRDTGANVLT
TRBJ2-5,TRBV12-5,ASAHRTSQETQY
TRBJ1-2,TRBV2,ASRDPGDSYGYT
TRBJ2-2,TRBV11-3,ASSLVWDRANTGELF
TRBJ1-2,TRBV29-1,SVEYRARGDGYT
TRBJ1-5,TRBV7-2,ASSFQGALQPQH
TRBJ1-2,TRBV28,ASSKIYGYT
TRBJ2-7,TRBV19,ASSISGTSYEQY
TRBJ1-6,TRBV30,AWTSMGALGTPLH
TRBJ2-3,TRBV28,ASSPPTGRGSTDTQY
TRBJ1-1,TRBV19,ASSIGGDRGRTEAF
TRBJ1-1,TRBV10-1,ASSDPGQLTEAF
TRBJ1-1,TRBV6-1,ASDLRGRNTEAF